Below are 23 T cell receptor beta chains sequenced from a single sample in a study of T cells in Graves' hyperthyroidism and ophthalmopathy. RNA transcripts yielded amplified TCR beta CDR3 regions. TCR CDR3 regions were first amplified by RT-PCR with HTBI primers. TCRdb re-derived calls from the multiplex PCR reads in MiXCR, one entry per CDR3 protein. The sample yields 250,000 to 350,000 distinct CDR3 sequences, 16% seen once. Sequenced sample: blood. The receptors derive from a young man with Graves' hyperthyroidism.

In this sample, this clonotype turned up many times. This chain uses TRBV20-1 with TRBJ2-1; 14 nucleotides align to TRBD2. The CDR3 covers 17 residues. Germline assignment: CDR1 DFQATT and CDR2 SNEGSKA (reference sequence). V was pared by 4 bases and J by 8 bases, with 13 bases of the junction left unmatched. The CDR3 DNA sequence: TGCAGTGCTACCATCCCGGGACTAGCGGGAGTCGGCGATGAGCAGTTCTTC. Its protein is CSATIPGLAGVGDEQFF.

V is TRBV7-9 and J is TRBJ1-5; D may be TRBD1 (6 bases). Germline V CDR1 and CDR2: SEHNR, FQNEAQ (reference sequence). Trimming took 0 bases from V and 7 from J, leaving 19 bases between them. This CDR3 has 17 residues. Written as DNA, the CDR3 is TGTGCCAGCAGCTTAGCCTCAAGCGAATGGGGGCGGCAGCCCCAGCATTTT. It encodes CASSLASSEWGRQPQHF.

This clonotype was detected many times. This chain uses TRBV10-3 with TRBJ1-1, with a tentative D call TRBD1 (5 bases). Germline V CDR1 and CDR2: ENHRY, SYGVKD. The CDR3 has 14 amino acids. Trimming left V 5 bases short and J 1 base short, with 11 bases between. DNA of the CDR3: TGTGCCATCAGTCCCGGGACGGAGAACACTGAAGCTTTCTTT. It is translated as CAISPGTENTEAFF.

This clonotype was observed at least ten times. The chain links TRBV12-3 or TRBV12-4 to TRBJ1-2; D might be TRBD1 (6 bases). The ends were cut back, 2 bases at V and 7 bases at J, with 11 bases in the middle. The CDR3 consists of 13 residues. The CDR3, as DNA: TGTGCCAGCAGTTTAATAGGGGGTAGTGGCTACACCTTC. This codes for CASSLIGGSGYTF.

This clonotype has just a few counts. V usage is TRBV3-1 and J usage is TRBJ2-1, with D possibly TRBD1 on 5 matching bases. The germline V gene encodes CDR1 LGHDT and CDR2 YNNKEL (reference sequence). CDR3 size: 14 residues. V was cut by 1 base and J by 9 bases, with 13 bases left in between. CDR3: CASSQGTGAREQFF. As DNA, the CDR3 is TGTGCCAGCAGCCAAGGTACAGGCGCCCGTGAGCAGTTCTTC.

At least ten counts were recorded for this clonotype. The rearrangement joins TRBV5-1 to TRBJ1-2; 7 bases fit TRBD1. There are 14 residues in the CDR3. V trimming: 4 bases; J trimming: 6 bases; junction bases outside the gene matches: 9. Germline V CDR1 and CDR2: SGHRS, YFSETQ. This CDR3 reads CASSQGGRADGYTF. In DNA, the CDR3 is TGCGCCAGCAGCCAGGGGGGCAGGGCCGATGGCTACACCTTC.

This clonotype has just a few counts. The V and J genes are TRBV6-1 and TRBJ1-5, with a tentative D call TRBD1 (5 bases). The CDR3 spans 12 residues. Trimming cost V 3 bases and J 7 bases, with 7 bases left between them. Germline CDR1 and CDR2: MNHNS and SASEGT. CDR3 loop: CASSEWDQPQHF. The CDR3 DNA reads TGTGCCAGCAGTGAGTGGGACCAGCCCCAGCATTTT.

Ten or more counts support this clonotype. The chain uses TRBV7-9 and TRBJ2-3, with 8 bases aligning to TRBD2. Trimming at V came to 10 bases and at J to 6 bases, leaving 12 bases not matched to a gene. Germline CDR1 reads SEHNR; CDR2 reads FQNEAQ (reference sequence). The CDR3 is made up of 14 amino acids. The CDR3 nucleotides read TGTGCCACGGCGAGGCGGGAGGCGTACGATACGCAGTATTTT. Amino acid sequence: CATARREAYDTQYF.

This clonotype was recorded a few times. The chain links TRBV20-1 to TRBJ1-2; 9 bases line up with TRBD1. Germline V gene sequence: CDR1 DFQATT, CDR2 SNEGSKA (reference sequence). This CDR3 is built from 15 residues. Unmatched junction bases numbered 8, after V lost 0 bases and J lost 6 bases. In nucleotides, the CDR3 is TGCAGTGCTAGAGATTCGGGACAGGGTATCCATGGCTACACCTTC. Residues: CSARDSGQGIHGYTF.

This clonotype appeared many times. V is TRBV5-1 and J is TRBJ2-1; 12 bases align to TRBD1. The junction had 8 bases not matched to a gene; V was cut back by 4 bases and J by 6 bases. This CDR3 comprises 16 residues. CDR1 and CDR2 from the germline V gene are SGHRS and YFSETQ. The DNA for the CDR3 is TGCGCCAGCAGCCCTCGGTGGGACAGGGGGCCCAATGAGCAGTTCTTC. It yields the protein CASSPRWDRGPNEQFF.

The table lists this clonotype with many counts. The chain links TRBV3-1 to TRBJ1-1; possibly TRBD1 for D (6 bases). V lost 4 bases and J lost 0, with 21 bases in between. CDR1 is LGHDT, CDR2 YNNKEL, per germline (reference sequence). This CDR3 comprises 18 residues. CDR3 protein: CASSPKRGAVGLNTEAFF. CDR3 nucleotides: TGTGCCAGCAGCCCAAAGCGGGGGGCGGTAGGCCTGAACACTGAAGCTTTCTTT.

In its sample, this clonotype was seen a few times. The V call is TRBV19, the J call TRBJ1-1; D possibly corresponds to TRBD1 (5 bases). Trimming removed 9 bases at V and 0 bases at J, with 17 bases between. Germline V CDR1 and CDR2: LNHDA, SQIVND (reference sequence). The CDR3 runs 15 residues. DNA for the CDR3: TGTGCCAGCACCTACTCGGGGGGAATGAACACTGAAGCTTTCTTT. The encoded protein is CASTYSGGMNTEAFF. Complete variable domain (other parts from reference TRBV19 and TRBJ1-1): DGGITQSPKYLFRKEGQNVTLSCEQNLNHDAMYWYRQDPGQGLRLIYYSQIVNDFQKGDIAEGYSVSREKKESFPLTVTSAQKNPTAFYLCASTYSGGMNTEAFFGQGTRLTVV.

This clonotype was recorded at least ten times. DNA for the CDR3: TGTGCCAGCAGTTTCCTGTCCGGGAGGGACACCGGGGAGCTGTTTTTT. It is translated as CASSFLSGRDTGELFF. The chain is built from TRBV12-3 or TRBV12-4 and TRBJ2-2; TRBD2 matches 8 bases. J was trimmed by 3 bases and V by 3 bases; bases with no gene match: 6. The CDR3 sequence is 16 residues long.

This clonotype was counted at least ten times. J is TRBJ1-1 and V is TRBV30; D is ambiguous. This CDR3 contains 13 residues. Germline V lookup: CDR1 GTSNPN, CDR2 SVGIG (reference sequence). V lost 1 base to trimming and J lost 1 base, with 7 bases between them. The CDR3 bases are TGTGCCTGGAGTGATGACGGGAACACTGAAGCTTTCTTT. Encoded protein: CAWSDDGNTEAFF.

In this sample, this clonotype turned up many times. The V gene is TRBV30, the J gene TRBJ2-7; D is possibly TRBD1 (6 bases). Germline V gene sequence: CDR1 GTSNPN, CDR2 SVGIG (reference sequence). The CDR3 consists of 14 residues. V shed 4 bases and J shed 4 bases, with 17 bases lying between them. The CDR3 loop is CAWNLGHGAYEQYF. CDR3 nucleotide sequence: TGTGCCTGGAACCTGGGACACGGAGCGTACGAGCAGTACTTC.

The chain couples TRBV28 to TRBJ2-7; D gene ambiguous. The ends were cut back, 4 bases at V and 3 bases at J, with 10 bases in the middle. This CDR3 region has 13 residues. Germline-derived CDR1 and CDR2 are MDHEN and SYDVKM. DNA of the CDR3: TGTGCCAGCAGTTATGGCAGAGTCTACGAGCAGTACTTC. As protein: CASSYGRVYEQYF.

This clonotype was recorded many times. The J gene is TRBJ1-4, the V gene TRBV10-3; 8 positions match TRBD1. Germline CDR1 and CDR2: ENHRY and SYGVKD. The CDR3 consists of 15 residues. After removal of 6 bases from V and 7 bases from J, the junction contained 10 bases not matched to a gene. The CDR3 region has the DNA TGTGCCATCAGCCGGACAGGGATCGGGAGTGAAAAACTGTTTTTT. It codes for CAISRTGIGSEKLFF.

The sample holds a few counts of this clonotype. V is TRBV20-1 and J is TRBJ2-7; tentative D call: TRBD2 (6 bases). Germline loops: CDR1 DFQATT, CDR2 SNEGSKA (reference sequence). The CDR3 is 14 residues long. V dropped 6 bases and J dropped 0 bases, with 15 bases sitting between them. The DNA for the CDR3 is TGCAGTGCGCTTCGGCTAGCGATCTCCTACGAGCAGTACTTC. Amino acid sequence: CSALRLAISYEQYF.

The chain carries TRBV6-2 or TRBV6-3 and TRBJ2-3; 7 bases match TRBD1. Germline V gene lookup returns CDR1 MNHEY and CDR2 SVGEGT. This CDR3 has 16 residues. Losses at the gene ends were 4 bases for V and 1 base for J; bases not matched to a gene: 8. CDR3: CASSSRQGPGTDTQYF. CDR3 nucleotide sequence: TGTGCCAGCAGTTCCCGACAGGGACCTGGCACAGATACGCAGTATTTT.

The chain is built from TRBV30 and TRBJ1-2; weak D call: TRBD1 (5 bases). The germline V gene has CDR1 GTSNPN and CDR2 SVGIG (reference sequence). The CDR3 runs to 13 residues. The V end was cut by 2 bases, the J end by 8 bases, with 15 bases between. CDR3 DNA: TGTGCCTGGAGTCGGATGGGTAGGGGAGGCTACACCTTC. This translates into CAWSRMGRGGYTF.

This clonotype was detected ten times or more. The J gene is TRBJ2-1, the V gene TRBV20-1; D unresolved. The V gene's germline CDR1 is DFQATT and CDR2 SNEGSKA (reference sequence). Trimming took 1 base from V and 0 from J, leaving 10 bases between them. The CDR3 is 15 amino acids. In DNA form, the CDR3 reads TGCAGTGCTAGAGTGGGGTCTAGCTCCTACAATGAGCAGTTCTTC. It specifies CSARVGSSSYNEQFF.

In this sample, this clonotype turned up once. V gene TRBV10-3 combines with J gene TRBJ1-6; 10 bases are a match to TRBD1. CDR1 and CDR2 from the germline V gene are ENHRY and SYGVKD. Germline trimming cut 7 bases from V and 8 bases from J; bases unmatched to any gene: 2. The CDR3 spans 13 residues. DNA of the CDR3: TGTGCCATCAAGGGACAGGGGCATTCACCCCTCCACTTT. Translating it yields CAIKGQGHSPLHF.

This clonotype was recorded at least ten times. The V call is TRBV29-1, the J call TRBJ2-5; no reliable D call. CDR3 length: 13 residues. CDR1 and CDR2 (germline): SQVTM, ANQGSEA. V was pared by 4 bases and J by 1 base, with 10 bases between. The CDR3 is CSVGVGPQETQYF. Here the CDR3 DNA reads TGCAGCGTTGGGGTTGGGCCCCAAGAGACCCAGTACTTC.